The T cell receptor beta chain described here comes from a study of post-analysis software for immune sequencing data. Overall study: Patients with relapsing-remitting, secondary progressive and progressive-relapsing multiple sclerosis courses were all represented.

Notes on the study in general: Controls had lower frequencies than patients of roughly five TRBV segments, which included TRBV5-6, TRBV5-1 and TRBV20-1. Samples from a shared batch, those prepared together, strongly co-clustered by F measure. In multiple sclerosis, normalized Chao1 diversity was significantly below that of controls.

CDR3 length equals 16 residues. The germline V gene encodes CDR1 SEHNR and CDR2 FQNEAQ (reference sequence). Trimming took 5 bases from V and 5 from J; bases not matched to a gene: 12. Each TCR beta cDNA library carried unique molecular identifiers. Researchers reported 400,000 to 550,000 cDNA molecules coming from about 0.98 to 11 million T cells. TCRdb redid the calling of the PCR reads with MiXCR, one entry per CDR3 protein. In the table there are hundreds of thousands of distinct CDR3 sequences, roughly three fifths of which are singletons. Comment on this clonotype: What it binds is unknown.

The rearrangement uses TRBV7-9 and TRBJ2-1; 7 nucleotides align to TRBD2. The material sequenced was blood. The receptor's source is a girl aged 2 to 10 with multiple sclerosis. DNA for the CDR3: TGTGCCAGCAGCCCTATTCGGGGCCTAGCGGACAATGAGCAGTTCTTC. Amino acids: CASSPIRGLADNEQFF.